The present T cell receptor beta chain was sequenced within a study of control samples from healthy donors and cancer patients (dated by TCRdb to the early 2020s). In regard to this clone: This receptor's antigen is unknown. Qualities for individual bases were not recorded, and no much larger clone is one base off.

According to the germline V gene (reference sequence), CDR1 reads LNHDA and CDR2 reads SQIVND. Relative to germline, V is 1 base shorter and J is 2 bases shorter, with 16 bases between their ends. The CDR3 goes from the cysteine to the phenylalanine over 17 residues. CDR3 DNA only is kept here, 51 bases in frame from base 1. To prepare the library, the immunoSEQ multiplex PCR assay was applied. TCRdb mirrors the immuneACCESS table, restricted to in-frame sequences. Some clones are absent from its copies; in checked studies, under half trace to an unresolved V gene, and the reason for the others is unknown. The sample data list some 65,000 clones, and approximately 88% of these were observed just once. The ten largest clonotypes hold about 3% of the sample.

The sequenced material came from PBMCs. The receptor's source is a woman aged 50 to 65 with lung cancer. This receptor chain uses TRBV19 and TRBJ2-3, and TRBD1 may be the D gene, going by 6 matching bases. In nucleotides, the sequence is TGTGCCAGTAGTATAGGGTTGAGAACAGGGAACACAGATACGCAGTATTTT. Translated, it reads CASSIGLRTGNTDTQYF.